The source of this T cell receptor beta chain is a study of CD8 T cells in Susac syndrome. The V gene lost 1 base and the J gene lost 4 bases, with 19 bases spanning the gap. This CDR3 comprises 17 residues. Germline V CDR1 and CDR2: LGHDT, YNNKEL (reference sequence). Reverse transcription used roughly 0.5 to 1 ug RNA and random hexamers. TCRdb reprocessed the immunoSEQ multiplex PCR reads via MiXCR and lists one record per CDR3 protein. The sample has about 180,000 distinct CDR3 sequences, roughly 95% seen once; the top ten hold around 0.15%. This TCR was recovered from a human donor with multiple sclerosis. The chain carries TRBV3-1 and TRBJ1-2; unclear D gene. Input material: CD8+ T cells from PBMCs. This chain's CDR3 is CASSQGVIVRGGYGYTF. The CDR3 DNA sequence: TGTGCCAGCAGCCAAGGAGTGATCGTTCGGGGTGGCTATGGCTACACCTTC.